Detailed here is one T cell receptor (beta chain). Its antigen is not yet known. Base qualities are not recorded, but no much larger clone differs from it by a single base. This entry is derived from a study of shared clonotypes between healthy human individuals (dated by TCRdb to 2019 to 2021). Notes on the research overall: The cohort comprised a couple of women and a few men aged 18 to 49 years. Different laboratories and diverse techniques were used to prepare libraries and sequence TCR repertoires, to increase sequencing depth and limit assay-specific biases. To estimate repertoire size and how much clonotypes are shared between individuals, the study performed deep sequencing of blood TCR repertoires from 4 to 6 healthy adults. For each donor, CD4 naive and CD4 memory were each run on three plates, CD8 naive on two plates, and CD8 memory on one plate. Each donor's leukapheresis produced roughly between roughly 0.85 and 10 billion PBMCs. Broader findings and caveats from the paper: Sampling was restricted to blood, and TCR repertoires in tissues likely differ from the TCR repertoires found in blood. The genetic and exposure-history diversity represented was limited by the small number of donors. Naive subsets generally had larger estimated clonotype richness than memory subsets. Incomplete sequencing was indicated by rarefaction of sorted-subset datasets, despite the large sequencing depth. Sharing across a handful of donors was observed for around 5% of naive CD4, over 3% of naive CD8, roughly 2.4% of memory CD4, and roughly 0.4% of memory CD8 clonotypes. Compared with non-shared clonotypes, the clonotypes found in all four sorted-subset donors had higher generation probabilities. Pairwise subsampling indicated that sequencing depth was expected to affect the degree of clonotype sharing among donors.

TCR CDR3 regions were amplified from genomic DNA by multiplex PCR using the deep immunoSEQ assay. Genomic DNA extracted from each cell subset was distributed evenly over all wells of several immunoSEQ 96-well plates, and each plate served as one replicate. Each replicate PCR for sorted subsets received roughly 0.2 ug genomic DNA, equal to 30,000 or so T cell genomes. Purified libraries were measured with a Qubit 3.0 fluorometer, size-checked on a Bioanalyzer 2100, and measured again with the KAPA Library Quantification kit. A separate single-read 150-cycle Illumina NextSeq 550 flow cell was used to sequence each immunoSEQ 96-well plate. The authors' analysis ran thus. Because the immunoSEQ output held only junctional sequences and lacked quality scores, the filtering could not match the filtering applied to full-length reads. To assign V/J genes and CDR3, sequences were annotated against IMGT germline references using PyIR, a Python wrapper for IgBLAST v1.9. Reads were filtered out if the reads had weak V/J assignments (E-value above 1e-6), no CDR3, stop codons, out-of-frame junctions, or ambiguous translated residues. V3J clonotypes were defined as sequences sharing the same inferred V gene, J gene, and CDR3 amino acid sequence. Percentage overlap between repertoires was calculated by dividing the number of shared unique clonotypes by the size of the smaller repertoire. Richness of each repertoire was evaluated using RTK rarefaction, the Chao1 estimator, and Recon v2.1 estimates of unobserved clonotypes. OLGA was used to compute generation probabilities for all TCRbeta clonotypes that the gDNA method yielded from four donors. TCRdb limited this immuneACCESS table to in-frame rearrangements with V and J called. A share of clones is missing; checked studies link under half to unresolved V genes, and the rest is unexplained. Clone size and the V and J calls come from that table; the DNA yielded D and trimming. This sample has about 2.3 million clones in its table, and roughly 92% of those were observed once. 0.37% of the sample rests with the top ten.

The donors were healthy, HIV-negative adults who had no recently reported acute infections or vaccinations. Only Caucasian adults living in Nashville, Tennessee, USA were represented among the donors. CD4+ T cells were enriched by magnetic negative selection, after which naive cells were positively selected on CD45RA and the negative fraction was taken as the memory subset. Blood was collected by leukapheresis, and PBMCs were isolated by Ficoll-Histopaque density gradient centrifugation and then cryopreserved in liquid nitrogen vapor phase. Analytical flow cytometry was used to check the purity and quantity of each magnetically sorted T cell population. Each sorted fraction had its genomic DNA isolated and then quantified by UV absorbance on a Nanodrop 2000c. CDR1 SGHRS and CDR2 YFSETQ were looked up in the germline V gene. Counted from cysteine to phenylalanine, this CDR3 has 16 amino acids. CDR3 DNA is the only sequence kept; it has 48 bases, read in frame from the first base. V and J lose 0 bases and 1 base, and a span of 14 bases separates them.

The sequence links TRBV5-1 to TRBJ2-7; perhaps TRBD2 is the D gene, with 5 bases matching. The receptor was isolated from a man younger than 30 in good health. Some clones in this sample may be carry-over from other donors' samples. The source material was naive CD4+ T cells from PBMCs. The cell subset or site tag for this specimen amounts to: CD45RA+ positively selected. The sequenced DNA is TGCGCCAGCAGCTTGGCCGGGCGGGTTGTTTCCTACGAGCAGTACTTC. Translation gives CASSLAGRVVSYEQYF. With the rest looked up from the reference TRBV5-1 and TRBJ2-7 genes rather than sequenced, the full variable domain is KAGVTQTPRYLIKTRGQQVTLSCSPISGHRSVSWYQQTPGQGLQFLFEYFSETQRNKGNFPGRFSGRQFSNSRSEMNVSTLELGDSALYLCASSLAGRVVSYEQYFGPGTRLTVT.